The T cell receptor (beta chain) under discussion was sequenced for a study of T cell clonotyping in hematopoietic cell transplantation. Study-wide points: Few recipient clonotypes overlapped donors; over 95% were de novo at given depth.

To note about this clone: Its cognate antigen is unknown.

Sequencing used immunoSEQ multiplex PCR; TCRdb keeps in-frame clones, though not all of them. The repertoire holds roughly 30,000 clones, with about 80% as singletons. Germline V CDR1 and CDR2: DFQATT, SNEGSKA (reference sequence). Trimming shortened V by 8 bases and J by 5 bases, and 10 bases separated the two germline ends. The CDR3 spans 11 residues. The time point: recipient sample about 28 days before transplant, after cytoreduction. Recipients were bled about 28 days pretransplant and at posttransplant days 30, 100, 180. Sequencing used peripheral blood mononuclear cells, obtained before stem cell transplant. The gene calls are TRBV20-1 and TRBJ2-1; D uncertain. This TCR derives from a woman aged 25 to 39 with chronic myeloid leukemia. Some clones in this sample may be carry-over from other donors' samples. CDR3 sequence reads: CSTSDNNEQFF. Here the CDR3 DNA reads TGCAGTACGTCAGACAACAATGAGCAGTTCTTC.